This TCR beta chain was captured in a study of post-analysis software for immune sequencing data. Study results and limitations: Compared against controls, patients with multiple sclerosis displayed significantly lower normalized Chao1 diversity. Five TRBV segments (TRBV5-6, TRBV5-1 and TRBV20-1 among them) occurred more frequently in patients than in controls.

A remark on this clonotype: Its antigen is undetermined.

cDNA libraries for TCR beta contained unique molecular identifiers. About 500,000 cDNA molecules came from about 1 to 10 million T cells. TCRdb passed the PCR reads through MiXCR, listing each CDR3 protein once. The sample has 400,000 to 500,000 distinct CDR3 sequences; roughly 38% are singletons. Germline CDR1 and CDR2: SGHTA and FQGNSA. Trimming took off 2 bases at V and 2 bases at J, with 13 bases between the two ends. The CDR3 contains 16 residues. V usage is TRBV7-2 and J usage is TRBJ2-1; D tentatively fits TRBD1 or TRBD2 (5 bases each). The sequenced sample was blood. This clonotype was sampled from a girl aged 2-10 years with multiple sclerosis. The CDR3 is CASSLRAGTAYNEQFF. CDR3 nucleotides: TGTGCCAGCAGCTTAAGAGCCGGGACCGCCTACAATGAGCAGTTCTTC.